This TCR beta chain was found in a study of blood T cell repertoires in COVID-19. The CDR3 sequence is 18 residues long. V trimming: 4 bases; J trimming: 1 base; junction bases outside the gene matches: 11. Germline assignment: CDR1 SGHNT and CDR2 YYREEE (reference sequence). The table came from immunoSEQ multiplex PCR; TCRdb's copy has only in-frame clones and leaves some out. The profile shows 100,000 to 150,000 clones, around three quarters of them singletons. The sample was peripheral blood. The TCR was taken from a woman in her seventies with acute or convalescent COVID-19. J is TRBJ2-6 and V is TRBV5-4; TRBD1 matches at 7 bases. Written as DNA, the CDR3 is TGTGCCAGCAGCCGCAAACAGGGGCGCATGTCTGGGGCCAACGTCCTGACTTTC. This sequence encodes CASSRKQGRMSGANVLTF.